Presented here are 6 T cell receptor beta chains from one specimen sequenced in a study of spatial heterogeneity in lung cancer. Their specific antigens are unknown. Study observations and caveats: For expanded intratumoral alpha and beta TCRs, counts tracked tumor mutation counts.

The sample's time point: sample taken at primary tumor resection. Each CDR3 protein gets one entry after TCRdb re-called the 5' RACE reads with MiXCR. The sample shows a few thousand distinct CDR3 sequences, over 8% of them seen only once. Sequenced here: lung tumor tissue, sampled at surgery. These receptors were taken from a female donor with early-stage non-small cell lung cancer.

This clonotype is termed medium-sized. This chain joins TRBV24-1 and TRBJ2-3; TRBD2 aligns across 11 bases. Germline values: CDR1 KGHDR, CDR2 SFDVKD. V lost 3 bases to trimming and J lost 2 bases; unmatched junction nucleotides: 6. The CDR3 runs to 17 residues. The DNA of the CDR3 is TGTGCCACCAGTGATGATGGGACTAGCGGTTCCACAGATACGCAGTATTTT. This sequence encodes CATSDDGTSGSTDTQYF.

V gene TRBV28 combines with J gene TRBJ2-3; D may correspond to TRBD1 or TRBD2 (6 bases each). Looked up from germline, CDR1 is MDHEN and CDR2 is SYDVKM. V was trimmed by 6 bases and J by 5 bases, leaving 18 bases between them. The CDR3 consists of 15 residues. The CDR3 DNA is TGTGCCAGCAGGGGCTGGAGGGGGGCCTTAGATACGCAGTATTTT. Protein: CASRGWRGALDTQYF.

The V and J genes are TRBV6-2 or TRBV6-3 and TRBJ1-1, with D maybe TRBD1 (5 bases). The CDR3 length is 11 residues. V was trimmed by 10 bases and J by 4 bases, leaving 10 bases between them. Looked up from germline, CDR1 is MNHEY and CDR2 is SVGEGT. CDR3: CATAQGTEAFF. The CDR3 DNA sequence: TGTGCCACTGCTCAGGGCACTGAAGCTTTCTTT.

There are a few counts of this clonotype. This chain links TRBV20-1 with TRBJ2-7; D gene unclear. Between the trimmed V and J ends, which lost 1 base and 4 bases, there was a span of 11 bases. This CDR3 comprises 13 residues. Germline CDR1 reads DFQATT; CDR2 reads SNEGSKA (reference sequence). The DNA of the CDR3 is TGCAGTGCTAGAGTCTCCGATCTATACGAGCAGTACGTC. Translating gives CSARVSDLYEQYV.

This clonotype showed up many times. The chain uses TRBV19 and TRBJ2-7; 7 bases fit TRBD1. This CDR3 has 13 amino acids. Germline values: CDR1 LNHDA, CDR2 SQIVND (reference sequence). V was clipped by 5 bases and J by 1 base; unmatched bases: 2. Written as DNA, the CDR3 is TGTGCCAGTAGTCCGGACAGGTCCTACGAGCAGTACTTC. Encoded protein: CASSPDRSYEQYF. Using reference TRBV19 and TRBJ2-7 for the parts outside the CDR3, the full variable domain is DGGITQSPKYLFRKEGQNVTLSCEQNLNHDAMYWYRQDPGQGLRLIYYSQIVNDFQKGDIAEGYSVSREKKESFPLTVTSAQKNPTAFYLCASSPDRSYEQYFGPGTRLTVT.

Within the sample, this clonotype is medium-sized. This chain uses TRBV6-1 with TRBJ2-1; 7 bases align to TRBD2. V lost 3 bases, J lost 8 bases, and 10 bases stayed unmatched. The CDR3 consists of 15 residues. CDR1 MNHNS and CDR2 SASEGT come from the germline V gene. CDR3 protein: CASSDYRDYLDEQFF. CDR3 sequence (DNA): TGTGCCAGCAGTGATTACCGGGACTATCTTGATGAGCAGTTCTTC.